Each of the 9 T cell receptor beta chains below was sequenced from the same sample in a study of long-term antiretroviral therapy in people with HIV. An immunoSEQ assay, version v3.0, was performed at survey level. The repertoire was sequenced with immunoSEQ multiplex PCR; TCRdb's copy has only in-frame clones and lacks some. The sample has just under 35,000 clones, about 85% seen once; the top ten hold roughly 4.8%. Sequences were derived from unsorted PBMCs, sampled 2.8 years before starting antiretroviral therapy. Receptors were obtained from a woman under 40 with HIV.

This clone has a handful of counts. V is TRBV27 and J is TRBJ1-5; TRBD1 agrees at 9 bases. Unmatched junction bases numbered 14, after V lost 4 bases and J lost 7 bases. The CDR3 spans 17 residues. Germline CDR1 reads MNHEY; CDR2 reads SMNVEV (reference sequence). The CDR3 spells CASSSRRDRESGQPQHF. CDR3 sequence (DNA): TGTGCCAGCAGTTCCCGCCGGGACAGGGAATCTGGGCAGCCCCAGCATTTT.

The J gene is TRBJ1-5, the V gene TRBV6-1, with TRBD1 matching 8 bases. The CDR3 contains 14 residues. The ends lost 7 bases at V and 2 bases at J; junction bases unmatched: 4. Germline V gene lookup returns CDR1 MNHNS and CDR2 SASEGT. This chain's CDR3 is CASTGDRRNQPQHF. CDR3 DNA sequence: TGTGCCAGCACTGGGGACAGGCGCAATCAGCCCCAGCATTTT.

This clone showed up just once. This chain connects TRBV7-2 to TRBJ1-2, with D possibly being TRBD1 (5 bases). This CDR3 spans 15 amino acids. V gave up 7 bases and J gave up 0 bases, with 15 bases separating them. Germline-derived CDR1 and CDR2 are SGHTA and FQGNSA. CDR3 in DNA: TGTGCCAGCACGCCGACCCAGGGAGCTAACTATGGCTACACCTTC. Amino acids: CASTPTQGANYGYTF.

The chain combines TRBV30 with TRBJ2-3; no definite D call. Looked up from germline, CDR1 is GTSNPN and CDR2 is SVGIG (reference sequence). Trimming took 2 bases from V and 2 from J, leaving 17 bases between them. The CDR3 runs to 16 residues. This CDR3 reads CAWSPRSYHLTDTQYF. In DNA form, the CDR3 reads TGTGCCTGGAGTCCCCGGAGCTATCACCTCACAGATACGCAGTATTTT.

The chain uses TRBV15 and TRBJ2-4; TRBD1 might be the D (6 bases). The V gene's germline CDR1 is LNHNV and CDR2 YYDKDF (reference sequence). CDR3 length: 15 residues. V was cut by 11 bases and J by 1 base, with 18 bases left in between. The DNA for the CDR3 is TGTGCCTGGGGGCCTGGACAATCTGCCAAAAACATTCAGTACTTC. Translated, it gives CAWGPGQSAKNIQYF.

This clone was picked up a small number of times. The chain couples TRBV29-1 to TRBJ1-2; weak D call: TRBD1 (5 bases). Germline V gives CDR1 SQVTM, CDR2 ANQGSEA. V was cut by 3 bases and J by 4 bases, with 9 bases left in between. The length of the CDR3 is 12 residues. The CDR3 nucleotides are TGCAGCGTTGAGTCAGGGCTCTATGGCTACACCTTC. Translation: CSVESGLYGYTF.

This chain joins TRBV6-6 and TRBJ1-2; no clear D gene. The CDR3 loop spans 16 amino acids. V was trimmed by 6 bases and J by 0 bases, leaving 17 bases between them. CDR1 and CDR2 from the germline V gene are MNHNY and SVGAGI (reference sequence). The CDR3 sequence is CASRERTDSANYGYTF. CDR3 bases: TGTGCCAGCAGAGAACGGACGGACTCAGCTAACTATGGCTACACCTTC.

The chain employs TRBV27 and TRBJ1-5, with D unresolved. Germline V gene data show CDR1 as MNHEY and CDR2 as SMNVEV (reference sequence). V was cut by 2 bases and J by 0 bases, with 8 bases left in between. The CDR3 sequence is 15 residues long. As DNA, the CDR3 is TGTGCCAGCAGTTTAGGGTCAGGTAGCAATCAGCCCCAGCATTTT. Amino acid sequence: CASSLGSGSNQPQHF.

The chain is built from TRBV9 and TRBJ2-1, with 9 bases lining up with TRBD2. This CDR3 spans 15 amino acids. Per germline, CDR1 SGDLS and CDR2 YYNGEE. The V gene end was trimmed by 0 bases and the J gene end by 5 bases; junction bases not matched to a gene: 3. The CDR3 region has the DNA TGTGCCAGCAGCGTAGGGCGGGGGGGCCACAATGAGCAGTTCTTC. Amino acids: CASSVGRGGHNEQFF.